Presented here are 28 T cell receptor beta chains from one specimen sequenced in a study of blood T cell repertoires in COVID-19. Only in-frame clones appear in the TCRdb table, and some are missing; sequencing was by immunoSEQ multiplex PCR. The data contain approximately 140,000 clones, approximately 84% of them singletons. Sequencing was done on a sample of peripheral blood. The receptors shown here come from a human donor in a cohort sampled during active COVID-19.

This chain connects TRBV28 to TRBJ2-3; D is unclear. The CDR3 sequence is 13 residues long. The germline V gene encodes CDR1 MDHEN and CDR2 SYDVKM. V lost 3 bases to trimming and J lost 4 bases, with 8 bases between them. CDR3 coding DNA: TGTGCCAGCAGTTTCAACGGAGCAGATACGCAGTATTTT. Translating it yields CASSFNGADTQYF.

This clone was detected once. The chain recombines TRBV4-1 with TRBJ2-5; TRBD2 matches at 12 bases. CDR1 is MGHRA and CDR2 is YSYEKL in the germline V gene. The CDR3 runs to 17 residues. The V gene end was trimmed by 0 bases and the J gene end by 7 bases; junction bases not matched to a gene: 9. CDR3 region: CASSQDPPSGGAGTQYF. The CDR3 DNA follows: TGCGCCAGCAGCCAAGATCCGCCTAGCGGGGGGGCAGGGACCCAGTACTTC.

This chain links TRBV9 with TRBJ2-1, with 9 nucleotides matching TRBD2. Germline-derived CDR1 and CDR2 are SGDLS and YYNGEE. The CDR3 runs 19 residues. V shed 0 bases and J 4 bases; nucleotides not matched to a gene: 14. CDR3 bases: TGTGCCAGCAGCGTAGTTGACGCGGGGGGGGCCTCTGGGTACAATGAGCAGTTCTTC. Amino acid sequence: CASSVVDAGGASGYNEQFF.

The sample holds a few counts of this clone. V and J are TRBV7-9 and TRBJ1-6; 10 nucleotides line up with TRBD1. J gave up 8 bases and V 3 bases, and 1 base lay outside the gene matches. The CDR3 has 14 residues. From germline, CDR1 is SEHNR and CDR2 FQNEAQ (reference sequence). The CDR3, as DNA: TGTGCCAGCAGCTTGACAGGGGGCCATTCACCCCTCCACTTT. This encodes CASSLTGGHSPLHF.

V and J are TRBV6-1 and TRBJ2-1, with 8 bases identical to TRBD2. The CDR3 spans 17 residues. J lost 8 bases, V lost 4 bases, and 16 bases had no gene match. The germline gives CDR1 MNHNS, CDR2 SASEGT. The CDR3 loop reads CASSATAGSGGSDEQFF. CDR3 in DNA: TGTGCCAGCAGTGCTACTGCGGGCAGCGGGGGTAGCGATGAGCAGTTCTTC.

This chain connects TRBV6-5 to TRBJ1-1, with D possibly matching TRBD1 (6 bases). This CDR3 contains 13 residues. CDR1 and CDR2 (germline): MNHEY, SVGAGI. V shed 7 bases and J shed 4 bases, with 13 bases lying between them. CDR3 sequence reads: CASNPQGSTEAFF. CDR3 nucleotide sequence: TGTGCCAGCAATCCACAGGGATCCACTGAAGCTTTCTTT.

The chain joins TRBV19 to TRBJ1-1; D not resolved. The V end lost 1 base, the J end lost 0 bases, and 9 bases lay between the germline ends. The CDR3 consists of 15 residues. The germline gives CDR1 LNHDA, CDR2 SQIVND (reference sequence). The CDR3 DNA is TGTGCCAGTAGTATAGGCGGCCCGATGAACACTGAAGCTTTCTTT. Its translation is CASSIGGPMNTEAFF.

The J gene is TRBJ2-7, the V gene TRBV7-9; 8 nucleotides match TRBD2. V lost 0 bases, J lost 1 base, and 8 bases stayed unmatched. CDR1 and CDR2 (germline): SEHNR, FQNEAQ (reference sequence). This CDR3 has 17 amino acids. Here the CDR3 reads CASSLASGGLGSYEQYF. The CDR3 DNA reads as TGTGCCAGCAGCTTAGCGAGCGGGGGATTGGGGTCCTACGAGCAGTACTTC.

V gene TRBV6-5 combines with J gene TRBJ1-5; tentative D call: TRBD1 (6 bases). Trimming left V 4 bases short and J 4 bases short, with 14 bases between. Germline loops: CDR1 MNHEY, CDR2 SVGAGI. There are 15 residues in the CDR3. Here the CDR3 reads CASSSTGMPNQPQHF. For the CDR3, the DNA is TGTGCCAGCAGTTCCACAGGGATGCCGAATCAGCCCCAGCATTTT.

The chain has TRBV6-5 and TRBJ2-5; 10 nucleotides align to TRBD2. Trimming cost V 6 bases and J 5 bases; bases outside gene matches: 9. The CDR3 is 15 residues long. Per germline, CDR1 MNHEY and CDR2 SVGAGI. The chain's CDR3 is CASRVGTSVRETQYF. The CDR3 DNA sequence: TGTGCCAGCAGGGTAGGGACTAGCGTTCGGGAGACCCAGTACTTC.

Regarding this clone: Within the sample, other DNA sequences also encode this same CDR3. The chain carries TRBV18 and TRBJ2-7; D unresolved. Germline CDR1 and CDR2: KGHSH and LQKENI. The V end lost 0 bases, the J end lost 3 bases, and 6 bases lay between the germline ends. The CDR3 is 13 residues long. The CDR3 DNA is TGTGCCAGCTCACCACCGTACGGCTACGAGCAGTACTTC. Translating gives CASSPPYGYEQYF.

The chain couples TRBV6-1 to TRBJ1-3, with 9 bases identical to TRBD1. Germline CDR1 MNHNS, CDR2 SASEGT. The CDR3 contains 16 residues. Trimming cost V 3 bases and J 0 bases; bases outside gene matches: 3. The CDR3 coding sequence is TGTGCCAGCAGTGAGACAGGGGGAAGCTCTGGAAACACCATATATTTT. It is translated as CASSETGGSSGNTIYF.

V usage is TRBV10-3 and J usage is TRBJ1-3, with D hard to call. The CDR3 has 16 residues. V lost 4 bases to trimming and J lost 0 bases, with 13 bases between them. Germline V gene data show CDR1 as ENHRY and CDR2 as SYGVKD. DNA for the CDR3: TGTGCCATCAGTGTGGGCAGTTCGAACTCTGGAAACACCATATATTTT. This sequence encodes CAISVGSSNSGNTIYF.

This chain uses TRBV4-3 with TRBJ1-4; D ambiguous. Germline values: CDR1 LGHNA, CDR2 YSLEER. This CDR3 has 15 amino acids. The germline V and J ends were trimmed by 0 bases and 7 bases, with 12 bases remaining between them. CDR3 residues: CASSQEIRGGEKLFF. The CDR3 DNA reads TGCGCCAGCAGCCAAGAAATCCGGGGTGGTGAAAAACTGTTTTTT.

The chain employs TRBV2 and TRBJ2-2, with 11 bases identical to TRBD2. Germline lookup yields CDR1 SNHLY and CDR2 FYNNEI. This CDR3 region has 15 residues. V lost 5 bases, J lost 3 bases, and 2 bases stayed unmatched. The CDR3 DNA reads TGTGCCAGCAGTCTACTAGCGGGGGACACCGGGGAGCTGTTTTTT. It encodes CASSLLAGDTGELFF.

This clone was seen only a few times. This chain links TRBV28 with TRBJ1-6; perhaps TRBD1 as D (5 bases). The CDR3 covers 14 residues. Germline V gene data show CDR1 as MDHEN and CDR2 as SYDVKM. V lost 7 bases and J lost 10, with 17 bases in between. CDR3 sequence (DNA): TGTGCCAGCACCGGAGGGGTGAATACCTCACCCCTCCACTTT. It is translated as CASTGGVNTSPLHF.

This chain uses TRBV19 with TRBJ1-2; a possible D gene is TRBD1 (5 bases). Trimming removed 6 bases from V and 6 bases from J, with 11 bases in between. Germline V gene sequence: CDR1 LNHDA, CDR2 SQIVND (reference sequence). CDR3 length: 12 residues. The chain's CDR3 is CASRFGADGYTF. Here the CDR3 DNA reads TGTGCCAGTAGATTTGGGGCCGATGGCTACACCTTC.

V gene TRBV25-1 combines with J gene TRBJ2-1, with 8 bases identical to TRBD1. J lost 0 bases, V lost 2 bases, and 9 bases had no gene match. The CDR3 loop spans 18 amino acids. Germline V lookup: CDR1 MGHDK, CDR2 SYGVNS. CDR3 sequence reads: CASSEKRTGRFSYNEQFF. The CDR3 coding sequence is TGTGCCAGCAGTGAAAAACGGACAGGGAGATTCTCCTACAATGAGCAGTTCTTC.

The DNA of the CDR3 is TGTGCCTGGAGTGTACGGGCGGGGGCTGGAAACACCATATATTTT. Its protein product is CAWSVRAGAGNTIYF. This chain uses TRBV30 with TRBJ1-3; tentative D call: TRBD1 (5 bases). Germline lookup yields CDR1 GTSNPN and CDR2 SVGIG (reference sequence). The CDR3 totals 15 residues. V dropped 0 bases and J dropped 2 bases, with 11 bases sitting between them.

The chain uses TRBV2 and TRBJ1-2; 7 bases match TRBD1. This CDR3 has 15 amino acids. The V segment lost 7 bases and the J segment 6 bases; nucleotides outside the gene matches: 14. The germline V gene has CDR1 SNHLY and CDR2 FYNNEI. The CDR3 sequence is CASTRDSGVPHGYTF. Here the CDR3 DNA reads TGTGCCAGCACTCGGGACAGTGGGGTTCCACATGGCTACACCTTC.

The chain has TRBV5-1 and TRBJ1-4, with a possible D match to TRBD1 (5 bases). Germline CDR1 SGHRS, CDR2 YFSETQ. The CDR3 has 17 amino acids. Between the trimmed V and J ends, which lost 4 bases and 0 bases, there was a span of 16 bases. The CDR3 is CASSQDSLFATNEKLFF. CDR3 in DNA: TGCGCCAGCAGCCAAGACAGCTTATTCGCAACTAATGAAAAACTGTTTTTT. Filled out from reference TRBV5-1 and TRBJ1-4, the complete variable domain reads KAGVTQTPRYLIKTRGQQVTLSCSPISGHRSVSWYQQTPGQGLQFLFEYFSETQRNKGNFPGRFSGRQFSNSRSEMNVSTLELGDSALYLCASSQDSLFATNEKLFFGSGTQLSVL.

This clone was counted between two and nine times. Distinct nucleotide sequences in the sample also encode this CDR3. The chain employs TRBV5-4 and TRBJ1-2; 9 nucleotides match TRBD1. Germline assignment: CDR1 SGHNT and CDR2 YYREEE (reference sequence). CDR3 length: 14 amino acids. The V segment lost 2 bases and the J segment 2 bases; nucleotides outside the gene matches: 1. CDR3 amino acids: CASSLQGANYGYTF. The CDR3 DNA follows: TGTGCCAGCAGCTTACAGGGGGCGAACTATGGCTACACCTTC.

CDR3 DNA sequence: TGTGCCAGCAGCCAAGTAGCGGCGGAAGCTAACTATGGCTACACCTTC. Translating it yields CASSQVAAEANYGYTF. The chain couples TRBV4-2 to TRBJ1-2; D gene ambiguous. Trimming pared 1 base from V and 0 bases from J, leaving 12 bases between. Germline lookup yields CDR1 LGHNA and CDR2 YNFKEQ. CDR3 size: 16 residues.

V and J are TRBV6-4 and TRBJ2-2; perhaps TRBD1 as D (6 bases). Germline V CDR1 and CDR2: MRHNA, SNTAGT. The V gene lost 6 bases and the J gene lost 0 bases, with 17 bases spanning the gap. CDR3 size: 17 residues. The CDR3 nucleotides are TGTGCCAGCAGCCAAAACAGGGTATCCGCGAACACCGGGGAGCTGTTTTTT. This translates into CASSQNRVSANTGELFF.

The rearrangement links TRBV9 to TRBJ2-1; 7 nucleotides agree with TRBD2. V lost 4 bases, J lost 4 bases, and 8 bases stayed unmatched. The CDR3 has 15 amino acids. In germline, CDR1 is SGDLS, CDR2 YYNGEE. CDR3 in amino acids: CASSLRDGGYNEQFF. The DNA for the CDR3 is TGTGCCAGCAGCTTGCGGGACGGGGGGTACAATGAGCAGTTCTTC.

The V and J genes are TRBV19 and TRBJ1-1; 8 bases line up with TRBD1. The CDR3 contains 13 residues. CDR1 and CDR2 from the germline V gene are LNHDA and SQIVND (reference sequence). V dropped 4 bases and J dropped 5; count of bases not matched to a gene: 3. The CDR3 region has the DNA TGTGCCAGTAGTACCCGACAGGGGACTGAAGCTTTCTTT. Translated, it gives CASSTRQGTEAFF.

V and J are TRBV18 and TRBJ2-5; 7 bases match TRBD2. This CDR3 contains 15 residues. Germline CDR1 KGHSH, CDR2 LQKENI. With 2 bases clipped from V and 2 bases from J, the junction kept 5 bases outside the gene matches. CDR3 amino acids: CASSPAAGVQETQYF. In DNA form, the CDR3 reads TGTGCCAGCTCACCAGCGGCGGGGGTACAAGAGACCCAGTACTTC.

The genes are TRBV11-2 and TRBJ2-7; D is uncertain. V was cut by 1 base and J by 4 bases, with 11 bases left in between. The V gene's germline CDR1 is SGHAT and CDR2 FQNNGV. The CDR3 is made up of 14 amino acids. CDR3 coding DNA: TGTGCCAGCAGCTTAGGACGGAGCATATACGAGCAGTACTTC. Translating it yields CASSLGRSIYEQYF.